Below are 10 T cell receptor beta chains sequenced from a single sample in a study of CD8 T cells in ankylosing spondylitis. TCRdb fed the 5' RACE reads into MiXCR, producing one record per CDR3 protein. The top ten clones hold around 1.8% of a sample with some 27,000 distinct CDR3 sequences, less than 6.5% of them seen once. Material: blood, either unsorted or a sorted T cell fraction (not recorded which). These TCRs come from a female donor with ankylosing spondylitis or in good health (not recorded which).

The genes are TRBV9 and TRBJ2-7; D may correspond to TRBD1 or TRBD2 (7 bases each). The CDR3 has 15 residues. V was cut by 4 bases and J by 6 bases, with 20 bases left in between. Germline V gene lookup returns CDR1 SGDLS and CDR2 YYNGEE. CDR3 coding DNA: TGTGCCAGCAGCCCAGGGGGGGAGCCAGGTCGCGAGCAGTACTTC. It is translated as CASSPGGEPGREQYF. The full variable domain, in which reference TRBV9 and TRBJ2-7 provide the parts outside the CDR3, is DSGVTQTPKHLITATGQRVTLRCSPRSGDLSVYWYQQSLDQGLQFLIQYYNGEERAKGNILERFSAQQFPDLHSELNLSSLELGDSALYFCASSPGGEPGREQYFGPGTRLTVT.

This clonotype was recorded many times. The chain uses TRBV9 and TRBJ2-3, with D unclear. This CDR3 has 15 amino acids. Germline V gives CDR1 SGDLS, CDR2 YYNGEE. The V gene lost 3 bases and the J gene lost 4 bases, with 15 bases spanning the gap. The CDR3 protein is CASSDPGVKPDTQYF. The CDR3 DNA is TGTGCCAGCAGCGACCCTGGGGTTAAACCAGATACGCAGTATTTT. Using reference TRBV9 and TRBJ2-3 for the parts outside the CDR3, the full variable domain is DSGVTQTPKHLITATGQRVTLRCSPRSGDLSVYWYQQSLDQGLQFLIQYYNGEERAKGNILERFSAQQFPDLHSELNLSSLELGDSALYFCASSDPGVKPDTQYFGPGTRLTVL.

This clonotype was seen many times. The gene calls are TRBV9 and TRBJ2-3; 7 positions agree with TRBD2. This CDR3 has 16 amino acids. Germline loops: CDR1 SGDLS, CDR2 YYNGEE. The ends lost 2 bases at V and 2 bases at J; junction bases unmatched: 8. CDR3 DNA: TGTGCCAGCAGCGTGGGGCGGGGGAGTATCACAGATACGCAGTATTTT. Translating gives CASSVGRGSITDTQYF.

The table lists this clonotype with many counts. The chain combines TRBV9 with TRBJ2-4, with D uncertain. Looked up from germline, CDR1 is SGDLS and CDR2 is YYNGEE. The CDR3 spans 14 residues. The V end lost 4 bases, the J end lost 2 bases, and 10 bases lay between the germline ends. The CDR3 region is CASSPPPPKNIQYF. In DNA, the CDR3 is TGTGCCAGCAGCCCACCCCCCCCCAAAAACATTCAGTACTTC. Drawing the rest from reference TRBV9 and TRBJ2-4, the complete variable domain is DSGVTQTPKHLITATGQRVTLRCSPRSGDLSVYWYQQSLDQGLQFLIQYYNGEERAKGNILERFSAQQFPDLHSELNLSSLELGDSALYFCASSPPPPKNIQYFGAGTRLSVL.

This clonotype was observed many times. The rearrangement links TRBV9 to TRBJ2-1; D is possibly TRBD1 or TRBD2 (5 bases each). The V end lost 3 bases, the J end lost 6 bases, and 13 bases lay between the germline ends. The CDR3 is 14 amino acids. CDR1 and CDR2 from the germline V gene are SGDLS and YYNGEE. CDR3 DNA sequence: TGTGCCAGCAGCGCCAGGGATGAGGGCAATGAGCAGTTCTTC. It translates to CASSARDEGNEQFF.

This clonotype appeared many times. The chain carries TRBV9 and TRBJ2-1; 11 bases fit TRBD2. The ends lost 3 bases at V and 0 bases at J; junction bases unmatched: 8. Germline V lookup: CDR1 SGDLS, CDR2 YYNGEE. CDR3 length equals 18 residues. CDR3 sequence (DNA): TGTGCCAGCAGCGCCCGGCTAGCGGGGGGATACTCCTACAATGAGCAGTTCTTC. Protein: CASSARLAGGYSYNEQFF.

This clonotype came up many times. The chain uses TRBV9 and TRBJ1-4; D gene unclear. Trimming pared 1 base from V and 4 bases from J, leaving 5 bases between. The CDR3 has 13 amino acids. Germline V gene data show CDR1 as SGDLS and CDR2 as YYNGEE. The chain's CDR3 is CASSVSVNEKLFF. The DNA for the CDR3 is TGTGCCAGCAGCGTATCAGTTAATGAAAAACTGTTTTTT.

This clonotype was counted many times. The V call is TRBV9, the J call TRBJ2-5, with 14 bases fitting TRBD2. CDR1 and CDR2 from the germline V gene are SGDLS and YYNGEE. Trimming cost V 2 bases and J 5 bases; bases outside gene matches: 8. This CDR3 spans 17 amino acids. Written as DNA, the CDR3 is TGTGCCAGCAGCGTCGGGACTAGCGGGGGCAGAGGGGAGACCCAGTACTTC. It encodes CASSVGTSGGRGETQYF.

Ten or more counts support this clonotype. The chain joins TRBV9 to TRBJ2-3; weak D call: TRBD2 (5 bases). This CDR3 has 14 residues. Germline lookup yields CDR1 SGDLS and CDR2 YYNGEE. The germline V and J ends were trimmed by 2 bases and 1 base, with 8 bases remaining between them. CDR3 amino acids: CASSVDGGTDTQYF. The CDR3 DNA reads TGTGCCAGCAGCGTCGACGGGGGCACAGATACGCAGTATTTT.

The chain employs TRBV9 and TRBJ2-7; D perhaps matches TRBD2 (6 bases). CDR3 size: 15 residues. The germline gives CDR1 SGDLS, CDR2 YYNGEE. V lost 0 bases to trimming and J lost 6 bases, with 16 bases between them. The CDR3 DNA sequence: TGTGCCAGCAGCGTAGTCGGGGGAGTAGGAGGCGAGCAGTACTTC. The encoded protein is CASSVVGGVGGEQYF. Looking up the rest from reference TRBV9 and TRBJ2-7 gives the full variable domain: DSGVTQTPKHLITATGQRVTLRCSPRSGDLSVYWYQQSLDQGLQFLIQYYNGEERAKGNILERFSAQQFPDLHSELNLSSLELGDSALYFCASSVVGGVGGEQYFGPGTRLTVT.